This passage covers 28 T cell receptor beta chains from one sample sequenced in a study of cytomegalovirus exposure and HLA in healthy donors. 13 Jbeta primers and 60 Vbeta primers were used for the PCR. Method: immunoSEQ multiplex PCR; TCRdb's copy keeps in-frame clones and lacks some. Of approximately 140,000 clones listed, 70% to 85% are singletons. The sequenced sample consisted of PBMCs. These receptors all come from a woman aged 35 to 49 in good health and CMV-seronegative.

The chain joins TRBV7-9 to TRBJ1-1; weak D call: TRBD1 (5 bases). The CDR3 spans 16 residues. V lost 2 bases and J lost 5, with 18 bases in between. Germline V gene data show CDR1 as SEHNR and CDR2 as FQNEAQ (reference sequence). Here the CDR3 reads CASSLWGGEIKTEAFF. CDR3 nucleotides: TGTGCCAGCAGCTTATGGGGGGGAGAGATAAAAACTGAAGCTTTCTTT. The entire variable domain, with the rest obtained from reference TRBV7-9 and TRBJ1-1, is as follows: DTGVSQNPRHKITKRGQNVTFRCDPISEHNRLYWYRQTLGQGPEFLTYFQNEAQLEKSRLLSDRFSAERPKGSFSTLEIQRTEQGDSAMYLCASSLWGGEIKTEAFFGQGTRLTVV.

The chain employs TRBV15 and TRBJ1-5; a weak D match, TRBD1 (6 bases). The CDR3 runs to 15 residues. Germline CDR1 LNHNV, CDR2 YYDKDF (reference sequence). V dropped 1 base and J dropped 7 bases, with 14 bases sitting between them. CDR3 coding DNA: TGTGCCACCAGCAGAGTACCCCAGGGGATGCAGCCCCAGCATTTT. This translates into CATSRVPQGMQPQHF.

The chain recombines TRBV15 with TRBJ2-7; 11 bases map to TRBD2. The trim removed 5 bases at V and 2 bases at J, leaving 5 bases unmatched. The CDR3 runs 15 residues. CDR1 LNHNV and CDR2 YYDKDF come from the germline V gene (reference sequence). The CDR3 sequence: CATSYRLAGPYEQYF. DNA for the CDR3: TGTGCCACCAGCTACCGACTAGCGGGACCCTACGAGCAGTACTTC.

This clone occurred a few times. CDR3 amino acids: CASSLKSGTSGSYEQYF. The DNA of the CDR3 is TGTGCCAGCAGCTTGAAGTCCGGGACTAGCGGCTCCTACGAGCAGTACTTC. The V gene is TRBV4-2, the J gene TRBJ2-7; 11 bases agree with TRBD2. Germline-derived CDR1 and CDR2 are LGHNA and YNFKEQ. The CDR3 is 17 amino acids. Trimming took 5 bases from V and 0 from J; bases not matched to a gene: 9.

The chain links TRBV7-6 to TRBJ2-3; D not resolved. Trimming left V 3 bases short and J 7 bases short, with 20 bases between. The CDR3 totals 16 residues. Germline lookup yields CDR1 SGHVS and CDR2 FNYEAQ. The CDR3 protein is CASSFEVLSFSHTQYF. CDR3 DNA sequence: TGTGCCAGCAGCTTCGAGGTTCTTTCGTTCTCTCATACGCAGTATTTT.

The chain joins TRBV28 to TRBJ1-1, with 9 bases identical to TRBD1. The CDR3 has 13 amino acids. V gave up 8 bases and J gave up 6 bases; unmatched junction bases: 7. Germline loops: CDR1 MDHEN, CDR2 SYDVKM. The CDR3 spells CASSYRGRAEAFF. The CDR3 nucleotides are TGTGCCAGCTCTTACAGGGGGCGAGCTGAAGCTTTCTTT.

The V and J genes are TRBV4-3 and TRBJ2-1; tentative D call: TRBD1 (6 bases). The CDR3 sequence is 18 residues long. Per germline, CDR1 LGHNA and CDR2 YSLEER. Trimming removed 1 base at V and 6 bases at J, with 22 bases between. The CDR3 DNA is TGCGCCAGCAGCCAAGGGGGACGGTTGGGGGAAGGGGGCAATGAGCAGTTCTTC. Translated, it gives CASSQGGRLGEGGNEQFF.

J is TRBJ2-1 and V is TRBV7-3, with 9 bases identical to TRBD2. Germline assignment: CDR1 SGHTA and CDR2 FQGTGA. J was trimmed by 6 bases and V by 2 bases; bases with no gene match: 5. This CDR3 is built from 15 residues. CDR3 protein: CASSLAGGPTNEQFF. The CDR3 DNA is TGTGCCAGCAGCTTAGCGGGAGGGCCTACCAATGAGCAGTTCTTC.

The rearrangement uses TRBV4-3 and TRBJ2-3; 7 nucleotides agree with TRBD2. Trimming removed 5 bases from V and 2 bases from J; junction bases left unmatched: 7. Germline assignment: CDR1 LGHNA and CDR2 YSLEER. The CDR3 spans 15 residues. In DNA, the CDR3 is TGCGCCAGCAGCGAGCGGGGACCCTCCACAGATACGCAGTATTTT. Translating gives CASSERGPSTDTQYF.

The V gene is TRBV7-9, the J gene TRBJ1-1; D is unresolved. The germline CDR1 and CDR2 sequences are SEHNR and FQNEAQ (reference sequence). There are 14 residues in the CDR3. Deletions cut 2 bases from V and 0 bases from J, with 7 bases between. This CDR3 is CASSLKAVNTEAFF. The CDR3 DNA follows: TGTGCCAGCAGCTTAAAGGCGGTGAACACTGAAGCTTTCTTT.

This sequence joins TRBV27 and TRBJ1-4; TRBD1 is a possible D gene (6 bases). This CDR3 spans 14 amino acids. Trimming pared 6 bases from V and 5 bases from J, leaving 13 bases between. Germline V gene sequence: CDR1 MNHEY, CDR2 SMNVEV (reference sequence). The CDR3: CASSPRGVNEKLFF. DNA for the CDR3: TGTGCCAGCAGCCCCAGGGGAGTAAATGAAAAACTGTTTTTT. Using reference TRBV27 and TRBJ1-4 for the parts outside the CDR3, the full variable domain is EAQVTQNPRYLITVTGKKLTVTCSQNMNHEYMSWYRQDPGLGLRQIYYSMNVEVTDKGDVPEGYKVSRKEKRNFPLILESPSPNQTSLYFCASSPRGVNEKLFFGSGTQLSVL.

The chain is built from TRBV6-1 and TRBJ1-4; 12 nucleotides agree with TRBD1. Germline loops: CDR1 MNHNS, CDR2 SASEGT. The length of the CDR3 is 14 residues. The V gene end was trimmed by 4 bases and the J gene end by 8 bases; junction bases not matched to a gene: 2. The CDR3 DNA reads as TGTGCCAGCAGTGGGGACAGGGGGCGGGAAAAACTGTTTTTT. Its protein product is CASSGDRGREKLFF.

The chain links TRBV4-2 to TRBJ2-7; TRBD2 is a possible D gene (5 bases). Per the germline V gene, CDR1 is LGHNA and CDR2 is YNFKEQ. CDR3 length: 16 amino acids. V was cut by 0 bases and J by 1 base, with 13 bases left in between. The chain's CDR3 is CASSQEVQRRSYEQYF. CDR3 bases: TGTGCCAGCAGCCAAGAGGTACAGAGGAGGTCCTACGAGCAGTACTTC.

The rearrangement links TRBV5-8 to TRBJ2-1; 7 nucleotides line up with TRBD2. The CDR3 spans 13 residues. Trimming took 2 bases from V and 10 from J; bases not matched to a gene: 6. The V gene's germline CDR1 is SGHTS and CDR2 YDEGEE. The CDR3 is CASSFWEGGEQFF. DNA of the CDR3: TGTGCCAGCAGCTTTTGGGAGGGTGGCGAGCAGTTCTTC. Drawing the rest from reference TRBV5-8 and TRBJ2-1, the complete variable domain is EAGVTQSPTHLIKTRGQQATLRCSPISGHTSVYWYQQALGLGLQFLLWYDEGEERNRGNFPPRFSGRQFPNYSSELNVNALELEDSALYLCASSFWEGGEQFFGPGTRLTVL.

The chain carries TRBV4-3 and TRBJ2-3; D is unclear. Trimming took off 1 base at V and 5 bases at J, with 7 bases between the two ends. Germline V gene data show CDR1 as LGHNA and CDR2 as YSLEER. CDR3 length: 13 residues. CDR3 bases: TGCGCCAGCAGCCAAGCGGAGAGAGATACGCAGTATTTT. Protein sequence: CASSQAERDTQYF.

The chain is built from TRBV2 and TRBJ2-1; 9 bases fit TRBD1. The CDR3 length is 16 residues. V lost 3 bases to trimming and J lost 7 bases; unmatched junction nucleotides: 10. From germline, CDR1 is SNHLY and CDR2 FYNNEI. The CDR3: CASSDNRGRGWNEQFF. CDR3 bases: TGTGCCAGCAGTGATAACAGGGGGCGCGGATGGAATGAGCAGTTCTTC.

The CDR3 here is CAITSEGLPAPYNEQFF. CDR3 coding DNA: TGTGCCATCACCTCCGAGGGACTCCCAGCACCCTACAATGAGCAGTTCTTC. This chain connects TRBV10-3 to TRBJ2-1; maybe TRBD2 (6 bases). The germline V and J ends were trimmed by 7 bases and 2 bases, with 21 bases remaining between them. CDR1 is ENHRY and CDR2 is SYGVKD in the germline V gene. The CDR3 sequence is 17 residues long.

The V call is TRBV29-1, the J call TRBJ1-1; 7 nucleotides align to TRBD1. The junction had 3 bases not matched to a gene; V was cut back by 3 bases and J by 5 bases. This CDR3 region has 12 residues. Germline V gene lookup returns CDR1 SQVTM and CDR2 ANQGSEA. Here the CDR3 reads CSVDPQGTEAFF. The CDR3 bases are TGCAGCGTTGACCCACAGGGGACTGAAGCTTTCTTT.

A single count supports this clone. This chain connects TRBV6-1 to TRBJ2-2; 9 bases line up with TRBD1. Germline V CDR1 and CDR2: MNHNS, SASEGT. Trimming removed 7 bases from V and 6 bases from J; junction bases left unmatched: 6. The CDR3 length is 14 residues. This CDR3 reads CASIQGAHAGELFF. The CDR3 bases are TGTGCCAGCATACAGGGGGCTCATGCCGGGGAGCTGTTTTTT.

The rearrangement joins TRBV7-2 to TRBJ2-7; 12 bases line up with TRBD2. The germline V gene encodes CDR1 SGHTA and CDR2 FQGNSA. The junction had 17 bases not matched to a gene; V was cut back by 5 bases and J by 3 bases. This CDR3 is built from 19 residues. CDR3 region: CASSTQSLTTSGRNYEQYF. The DNA of the CDR3 is TGTGCCAGCAGCACACAATCACTTACCACTAGCGGGAGGAACTACGAGCAGTACTTC.

The V gene is TRBV11-1, the J gene TRBJ2-7, with a weak D call TRBD2 (5 bases). Germline V gives CDR1 SGHAT, CDR2 FQDESV (reference sequence). V shed 3 bases and J shed 0 bases, with 15 bases lying between them. The CDR3 runs to 16 residues. The CDR3 reads CASSFAVLGSSYEQYF. In DNA, the CDR3 is TGTGCCAGCAGCTTTGCGGTTCTGGGGAGCTCCTACGAGCAGTACTTC.

A single count supports this clone. CDR3 bases: TGTGCCAGTAGTACCCGCGGGACAGAGTATAGGGAGCAGTTCTTC. It specifies CASSTRGTEYREQFF. The rearrangement uses TRBV19 and TRBJ2-1, with D possibly matching TRBD1 (7 bases). CDR1 LNHDA and CDR2 SQIVND come from the germline V gene (reference sequence). V lost 4 bases and J 10 bases, leaving 20 bases between the germline ends. The CDR3 covers 15 residues.

This chain connects TRBV5-6 to TRBJ2-7; D is possibly TRBD2 (6 bases). Trimming stripped 0 bases from V and 5 bases from J, with 9 bases between. Germline values: CDR1 SGHDT, CDR2 YYEEEE. The CDR3 totals 13 residues. In DNA, the CDR3 is TGTGCCAGCAGCTTGGCGGGAGTCGACGAGCAGTACTTC. It translates to CASSLAGVDEQYF.

This clone was found a few times. The chain combines TRBV7-2 with TRBJ2-7; no definite D call. With 1 base removed from V and 4 bases from J, the gap between germline ends came to 17 bases. This CDR3 has 16 residues. Germline assignment: CDR1 SGHTA and CDR2 FQGNSA. This chain's CDR3 is CASSLVKENTAYEQYF. CDR3 nucleotide sequence: TGTGCCAGCAGCTTAGTTAAGGAGAACACGGCATACGAGCAGTACTTC.

The chain employs TRBV10-3 and TRBJ2-5, with 14 bases lining up with TRBD2. The germline V gene has CDR1 ENHRY and CDR2 SYGVKD. CDR3 length: 16 amino acids. V lost 4 bases to trimming and J lost 7 bases; unmatched junction nucleotides: 8. This CDR3 is CAISALGLAGDGTQYF. The DNA for the CDR3 is TGTGCCATCAGTGCCCTGGGACTAGCGGGAGACGGGACCCAGTACTTC.

This clone has only one observation. The CDR3 coding sequence is TGTGCCAGCAGTTTCGAGCGGACTAGCACAGATACGCAGTATTTT. Its protein product is CASSFERTSTDTQYF. The chain joins TRBV28 to TRBJ2-3, with D possibly matching TRBD2 (5 bases). V gave up 3 bases and J gave up 0 bases, with 10 bases separating them. The CDR3 has 15 amino acids. Germline V gene data show CDR1 as MDHEN and CDR2 as SYDVKM.

This clone was seen once. As DNA, the CDR3 is TGTGCCAGCAGCCTTCAAGGTAGCGGCTACAATGAGCAGTTCTTC. It codes for CASSLQGSGYNEQFF. This chain uses TRBV2 with TRBJ2-1, with D possibly being TRBD2 (6 bases). Between the trimmed V and J ends, which lost 6 bases and 3 bases, there was a span of 15 bases. The CDR3 runs to 15 residues. The germline V gene has CDR1 SNHLY and CDR2 FYNNEI.

The chain is built from TRBV7-2 and TRBJ1-2; 9 bases line up with TRBD1. Germline CDR1 reads SGHTA; CDR2 reads FQGNSA. V was pared by 5 bases and J by 2 bases, with 6 bases of the junction left unmatched. This CDR3 has 15 amino acids. The CDR3 sequence is CASSRGGQGNYGYTF. The CDR3 DNA follows: TGTGCCAGCAGCCGGGGGGGACAGGGAAACTATGGCTACACCTTC.